The source of this TCR beta chain is a study of blood T cell repertoires in COVID-19. Method: immunoSEQ multiplex PCR; TCRdb's copy keeps in-frame clones and lacks some. The sample carries 120,000 or so clones, 83% recorded once. In regard to this clone: The same CDR3 is also encoded by other DNA sequences in this sample.

The V gene end was trimmed by 0 bases and the J gene end by 4 bases; junction bases not matched to a gene: 8. The CDR3 loop spans 16 amino acids. Germline CDR1 is SGDLS and CDR2 is YYNGEE. The sequence derives from a man older than 75 with active or convalescent COVID-19. This chain uses TRBV9 with TRBJ2-5; 8 bases align to TRBD1. Sequenced: peripheral blood. The CDR3 coding sequence is TGTGCCAGCAGCGTAGACGGACAGGGCCAAGGAGAGACCCAGTACTTC. It encodes CASSVDGQGQGETQYF.